The subject of this entry is one T cell receptor (beta chain). V lost 7 bases, J lost 6 bases, and 7 bases stayed unmatched. CDR3 length: 14 amino acids. Looked up from germline, CDR1 is MGHDK and CDR2 is SYGVNS. These data are taken from a study of T cells after posttransplantation cyclophosphamide. The method was immunoSEQ multiplex PCR; TCRdb's version includes in-frame clones alone and lacks a portion of them. The sample shows approximately 1,300 clones, roughly 74% of them seen only once. This receptor was obtained from a man aged 45 to 65 in good health, CMV-negative, and a related stem cell transplant donor. Sequencing was carried out using memory CD8+ T cells sorted from blood. The V gene is TRBV25-1, the J gene TRBJ1-5; 9 bases fit TRBD1. In nucleotides, the CDR3 is TGTGCCAGCAAAGGGACAGGGTCTTTTCAGCCCCAGCATTTT. Protein product: CASKGTGSFQPQHF.